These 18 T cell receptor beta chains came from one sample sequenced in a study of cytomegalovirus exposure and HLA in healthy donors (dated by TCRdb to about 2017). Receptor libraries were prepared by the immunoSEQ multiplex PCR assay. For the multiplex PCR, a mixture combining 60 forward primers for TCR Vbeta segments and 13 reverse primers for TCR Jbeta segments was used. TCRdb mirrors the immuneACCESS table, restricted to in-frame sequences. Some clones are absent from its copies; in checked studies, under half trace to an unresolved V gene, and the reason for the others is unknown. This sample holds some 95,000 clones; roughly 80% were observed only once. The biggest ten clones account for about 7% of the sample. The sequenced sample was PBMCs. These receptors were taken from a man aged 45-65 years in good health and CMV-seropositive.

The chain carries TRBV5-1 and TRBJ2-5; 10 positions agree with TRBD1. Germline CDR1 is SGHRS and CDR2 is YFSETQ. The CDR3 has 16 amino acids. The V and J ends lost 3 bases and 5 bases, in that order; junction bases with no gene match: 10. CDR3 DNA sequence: TGCGCCAGCAGCTCACAACCGGGACAGGGGACGGAGACCCAGTACTTC. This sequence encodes CASSSQPGQGTETQYF. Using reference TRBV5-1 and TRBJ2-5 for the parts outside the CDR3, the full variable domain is KAGVTQTPRYLIKTRGQQVTLSCSPISGHRSVSWYQQTPGQGLQFLFEYFSETQRNKGNFPGRFSGRQFSNSRSEMNVSTLELGDSALYLCASSSQPGQGTETQYFGPGTRLLVL.

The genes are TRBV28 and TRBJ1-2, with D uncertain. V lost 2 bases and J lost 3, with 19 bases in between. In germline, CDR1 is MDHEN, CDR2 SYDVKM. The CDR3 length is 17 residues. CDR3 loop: CASSLPPSLGSDYGYTF. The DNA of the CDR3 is TGTGCCAGCAGTTTACCCCCGTCCCTAGGAAGTGACTATGGCTACACCTTC.

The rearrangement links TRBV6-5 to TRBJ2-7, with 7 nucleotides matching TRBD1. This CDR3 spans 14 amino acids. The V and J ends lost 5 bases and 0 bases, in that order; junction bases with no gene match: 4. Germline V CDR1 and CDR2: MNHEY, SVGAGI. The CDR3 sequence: CASSRGLSSYEQYF. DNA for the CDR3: TGTGCCAGCAGTAGGGGGCTTAGCTCCTACGAGCAGTACTTC.

In DNA form, the CDR3 reads TGTGCCAGCAGCCAAGATCGGGGCGGGGACTACACAGATACGCAGTATTTT. Translation gives CASSQDRGGDYTDTQYF. The rearrangement links TRBV4-2 to TRBJ2-3; the match to TRBD2 covers 7 bases. CDR1 and CDR2 (germline): LGHNA, YNFKEQ. The junction had 8 bases not matched to a gene; V was cut back by 0 bases and J by 2 bases. CDR3 length equals 17 residues.

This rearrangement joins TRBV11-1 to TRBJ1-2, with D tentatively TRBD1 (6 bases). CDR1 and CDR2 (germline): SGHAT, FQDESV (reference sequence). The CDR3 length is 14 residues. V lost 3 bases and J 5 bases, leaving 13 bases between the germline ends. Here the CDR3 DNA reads TGTGCCAGCAGCTTGGTTCTCCAGGGGTATGGCTACACCTTC. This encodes CASSLVLQGYGYTF.

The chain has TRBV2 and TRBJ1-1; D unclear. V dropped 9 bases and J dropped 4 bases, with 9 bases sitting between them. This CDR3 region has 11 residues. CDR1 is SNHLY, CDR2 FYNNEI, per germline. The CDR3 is CASSQSTEAFF. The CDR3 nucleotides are TGTGCCAGTAGCCAGAGCACTGAAGCTTTCTTT.

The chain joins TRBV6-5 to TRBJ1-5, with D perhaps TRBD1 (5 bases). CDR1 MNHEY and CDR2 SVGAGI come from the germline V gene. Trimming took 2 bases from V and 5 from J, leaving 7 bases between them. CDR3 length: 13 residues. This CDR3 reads CASSYVRDQPQHF. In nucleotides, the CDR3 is TGTGCCAGCAGTTACGTCAGGGATCAGCCCCAGCATTTT.

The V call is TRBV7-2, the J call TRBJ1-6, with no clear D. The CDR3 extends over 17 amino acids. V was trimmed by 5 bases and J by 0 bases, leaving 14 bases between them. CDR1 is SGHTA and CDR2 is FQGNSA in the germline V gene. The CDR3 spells CASSEKPGSSYNSPLHF. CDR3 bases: TGTGCCAGCAGCGAAAAACCGGGGAGCTCCTATAATTCACCCCTCCACTTT.

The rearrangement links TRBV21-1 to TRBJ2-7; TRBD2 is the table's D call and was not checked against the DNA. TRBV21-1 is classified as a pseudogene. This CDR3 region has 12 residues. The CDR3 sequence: CASTKVEGGQYF. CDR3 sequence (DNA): TGTGCCAGCACCAAGGTCGAGGGCGGGCAGTACTTC.

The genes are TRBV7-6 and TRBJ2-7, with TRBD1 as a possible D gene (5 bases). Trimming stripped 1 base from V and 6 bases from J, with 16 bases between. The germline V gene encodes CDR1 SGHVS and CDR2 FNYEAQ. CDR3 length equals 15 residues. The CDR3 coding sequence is TGTGCCAGCAGCTTAGGGGCCACAGGATCTCCCGAGCAGTACTTC. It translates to CASSLGATGSPEQYF.

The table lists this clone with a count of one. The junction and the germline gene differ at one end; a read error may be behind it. DNA of the CDR3: TGTGCCAGCAGCCAAGAAGCAGGTTACGAGCAGCACTTC. This sequence encodes CASSQEAGYEQHF. The genes are TRBV4-2 and TRBJ2-7; no reliable D call. Per germline, CDR1 LGHNA and CDR2 YNFKEQ. There are 13 residues in the CDR3.

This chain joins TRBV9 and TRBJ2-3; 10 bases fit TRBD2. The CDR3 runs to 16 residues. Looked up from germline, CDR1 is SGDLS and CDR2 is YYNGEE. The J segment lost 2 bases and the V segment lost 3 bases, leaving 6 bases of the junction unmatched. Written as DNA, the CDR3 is TGTGCCAGCAGCGGAGTAGCGGGGGGATACACAGATACGCAGTATTTT. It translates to CASSGVAGGYTDTQYF.

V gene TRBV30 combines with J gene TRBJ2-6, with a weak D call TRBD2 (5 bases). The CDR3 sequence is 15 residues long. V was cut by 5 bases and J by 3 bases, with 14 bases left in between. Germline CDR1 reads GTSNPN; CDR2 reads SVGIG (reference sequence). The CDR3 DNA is TGTGCCTGGGTCCCGTTCGAGGGTGGGGCCAACGTCCTGACTTTC. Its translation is CAWVPFEGGANVLTF.

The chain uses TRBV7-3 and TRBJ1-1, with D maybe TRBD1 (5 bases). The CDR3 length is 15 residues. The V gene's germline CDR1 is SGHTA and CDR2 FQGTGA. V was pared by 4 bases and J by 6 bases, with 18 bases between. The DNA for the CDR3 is TGTGCCAGCAGCTCTTTCGGGGGTAGCAGCGCTGAAGCTTTCTTT. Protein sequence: CASSSFGGSSAEAFF.

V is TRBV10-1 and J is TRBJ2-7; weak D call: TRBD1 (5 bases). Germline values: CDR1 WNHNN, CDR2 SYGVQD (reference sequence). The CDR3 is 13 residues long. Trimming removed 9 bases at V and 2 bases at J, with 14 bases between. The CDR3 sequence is CARGASDPYEQYF. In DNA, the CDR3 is TGCGCCAGAGGGGCAAGCGATCCCTACGAGCAGTACTTC.

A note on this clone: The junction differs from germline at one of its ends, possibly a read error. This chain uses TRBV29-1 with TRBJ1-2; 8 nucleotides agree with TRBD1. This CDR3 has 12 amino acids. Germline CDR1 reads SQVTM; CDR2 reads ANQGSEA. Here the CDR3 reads CSVEAGGYGYPF. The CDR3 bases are TGCAGCGTGGAAGCAGGGGGCTATGGCTACCCCTTC.

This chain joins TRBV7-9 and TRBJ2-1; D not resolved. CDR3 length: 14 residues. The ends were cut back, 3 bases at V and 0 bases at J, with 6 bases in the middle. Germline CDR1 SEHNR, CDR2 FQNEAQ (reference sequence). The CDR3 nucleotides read TGTGCCAGCAGCTTGAGAAGCTCCTACAATGAGCAGTTCTTC. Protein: CASSLRSSYNEQFF.

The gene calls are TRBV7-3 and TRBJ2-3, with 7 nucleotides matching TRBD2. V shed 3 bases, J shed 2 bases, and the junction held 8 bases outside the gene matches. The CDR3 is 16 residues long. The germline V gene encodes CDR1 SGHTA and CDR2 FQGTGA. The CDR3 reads CASSFLPSGNTDTQYF. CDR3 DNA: TGTGCCAGCAGCTTCTTGCCTAGCGGAAACACAGATACGCAGTATTTT.